This TCR beta chain emerged from a study of T cell responses to AZD1222 COVID-19 vaccine. Trimming removed 4 bases at V and 5 bases at J, with 17 bases between. CDR3 length: 15 amino acids. Germline lookup yields CDR1 SGHRS and CDR2 YFSETQ. Using immunoSEQ multiplex PCR, the repertoire was profiled, and TCRdb retains in-frame clones only, with some absent. The sample has around 250,000 clones, 85% to 95% seen once. The chain recombines TRBV5-1 with TRBJ2-3; D gene uncertain. This sample comprised peripheral blood, obtained on day 0 of AZD1222 vaccination. The receptor was isolated from an adult in good health. The CDR3: CASSAGHLPEDTQYF. For the CDR3, the DNA is TGCGCCAGCAGCGCCGGCCATCTCCCCGAAGATACGCAGTATTTT.